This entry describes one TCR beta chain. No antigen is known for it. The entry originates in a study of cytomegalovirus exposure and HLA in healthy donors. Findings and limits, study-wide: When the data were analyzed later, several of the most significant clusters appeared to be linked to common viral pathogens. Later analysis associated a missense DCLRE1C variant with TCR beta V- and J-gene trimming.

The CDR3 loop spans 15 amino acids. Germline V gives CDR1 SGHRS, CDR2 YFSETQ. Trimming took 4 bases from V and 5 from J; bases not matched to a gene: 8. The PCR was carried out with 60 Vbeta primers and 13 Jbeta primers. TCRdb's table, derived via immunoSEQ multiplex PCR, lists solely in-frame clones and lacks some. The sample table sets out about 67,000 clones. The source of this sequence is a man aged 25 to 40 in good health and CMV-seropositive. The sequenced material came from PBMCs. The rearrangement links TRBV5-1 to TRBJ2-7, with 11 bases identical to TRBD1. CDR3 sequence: CASSIGTGGVHEQYF. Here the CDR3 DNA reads TGCGCCAGCAGCATTGGGACAGGGGGGGTCCACGAGCAGTACTTC.